One sample yielded the 18 T cell receptor beta chains listed below, sequenced in a study of cytomegalovirus exposure and HLA in healthy donors (dated by TCRdb to 2017 to 2019). Library creation used the immunoSEQ multiplex PCR assay. For the multiplex PCR, a mixture combining 60 forward primers for TCR Vbeta segments and 13 reverse primers for TCR Jbeta segments was used. Not all clones reach the TCRdb copy of this immuneACCESS table, which keeps in-frame sequences only. Checked studies attribute under half of the gap to unresolved V genes and leave the rest unexplained. Present in this sample are around 65,000 clones, about three quarters of which were seen just once. Together, the top ten hold more than 7% of the sample. Material for sequencing was PBMCs. The receptors derive from a woman aged 25 to 45 in good health and CMV-seropositive.

The table lists this clone with a few counts. The chain recombines TRBV6-1 with TRBJ1-1, with a weak D call TRBD1 (5 bases). The CDR3 is 13 amino acids. Trimming left V 6 bases short and J 3 bases short, with 11 bases between. Germline loops: CDR1 MNHNS, CDR2 SASEGT. CDR3 nucleotides: TGTGCCAGCAGACATCAGGGCTACACTGAAGCTTTCTTT. Amino acids: CASRHQGYTEAFF.

CDR3 region: CASRRGGSGANVLTF. The CDR3, as DNA: TGTGCCAGTCGAAGAGGGGGATCTGGGGCCAACGTCCTGACTTTC. The chain links TRBV27 to TRBJ2-6, with a weak D call TRBD1 (6 bases). The CDR3 contains 15 residues. CDR1 and CDR2 (germline): MNHEY, SMNVEV (reference sequence). V was trimmed by 9 bases and J by 1 base, leaving 13 bases between them.

The chain recombines TRBV4-1 with TRBJ2-3; D gene uncertain. Germline V gene sequence: CDR1 MGHRA, CDR2 YSYEKL. Between the trimmed V and J ends, which lost 3 bases and 6 bases, there was a span of 7 bases. CDR3 length: 12 amino acids. CDR3 amino acids: CASSHLGDTQYF. The CDR3 DNA follows: TGCGCCAGCAGCCACCTCGGGGATACGCAGTATTTT.

This clone came up a few times. The V call is TRBV19, the J call TRBJ2-7; TRBD1 might be the D (6 bases). Deletions cut 6 bases from V and 3 bases from J, with 9 bases between. Germline lookup yields CDR1 LNHDA and CDR2 SQIVND (reference sequence). This CDR3 region has 12 residues. CDR3 residues: CASRGADYEQYF. DNA of the CDR3: TGTGCCAGTAGGGGGGCGGACTACGAGCAGTACTTC.

This clone was seen a handful of times. V is TRBV7-8 and J is TRBJ1-5; the D is unclear. Germline V gives CDR1 SGHVS, CDR2 FQNEAQ. The V end lost 1 base, the J end lost 3 bases, and 4 bases lay between the germline ends. CDR3 size: 13 residues. This chain's CDR3 is CASSLGVNQPQHF. CDR3 sequence (DNA): TGTGCCAGCAGCTTAGGAGTCAATCAGCCCCAGCATTTT.

The rearrangement links TRBV7-8 to TRBJ2-3; 8 bases fit TRBD2. Germline-derived CDR1 and CDR2 are SGHVS and FQNEAQ. The V and J ends lost 1 base and 5 bases, in that order; junction bases with no gene match: 2. The CDR3 extends over 14 amino acids. CDR3 nucleotides: TGTGCCAGCAGCTTAGTTGCGGGAGGAGATACGCAGTATTTT. This codes for CASSLVAGGDTQYF.

The chain employs TRBV6-1 and TRBJ1-5; D unclear. This CDR3 is built from 17 residues. Deletions cut 0 bases from V and 1 base from J, with 13 bases between. Germline V gene data show CDR1 as MNHNS and CDR2 as SASEGT. The CDR3 DNA is TGTGCCAGCAGTGAAGCGCGTCGGGGAGGGAGCAATCAGCCCCAGCATTTT. It encodes CASSEARRGGSNQPQHF.

The rearrangement links TRBV6-6 to TRBJ2-3; TRBD2 agrees at 8 bases. Germline CDR1 is MNHNY and CDR2 is SVGAGI (reference sequence). The CDR3 length is 15 residues. Losses at the gene ends were 0 bases for V and 2 bases for J; bases not matched to a gene: 1. CDR3 residues: CASSYSSGITDTQYF. For the CDR3, the DNA is TGTGCCAGCAGTTACTCTAGCGGGATCACAGATACGCAGTATTTT.

This chain joins TRBV25-1 and TRBJ2-1; D is undetermined. V was shortened by 6 bases and J by 5 bases, with 11 bases between the two germline ends. This CDR3 spans 13 amino acids. Germline loops: CDR1 MGHDK, CDR2 SYGVNS. CDR3 nucleotide sequence: TGTGCCAGCAGCCTGGAGTTGGACAATGAGCAGTTCTTC. Protein: CASSLELDNEQFF.

This chain uses TRBV9 with TRBJ2-3; 7 bases match TRBD1. V gave up 3 bases and J gave up 5 bases; unmatched junction bases: 6. CDR1 is SGDLS, CDR2 YYNGEE, per germline. The CDR3 is 14 amino acids. The CDR3 sequence: CASSEIQGKDTQYF. CDR3 in DNA: TGTGCCAGCAGCGAGATACAGGGGAAAGATACGCAGTATTTT. Full variable domain (outside the CDR3, taken from reference TRBV9 and TRBJ2-3): DSGVTQTPKHLITATGQRVTLRCSPRSGDLSVYWYQQSLDQGLQFLIQYYNGEERAKGNILERFSAQQFPDLHSELNLSSLELGDSALYFCASSEIQGKDTQYFGPGTRLTVL.

This clone was found a few times. This sequence joins TRBV6-1 and TRBJ1-1, with a weak D call TRBD1 (5 bases). Germline lookup yields CDR1 MNHNS and CDR2 SASEGT. The ends were cut back, 5 bases at V and 5 bases at J, with 9 bases in the middle. CDR3 length equals 12 residues. CDR3 loop: CASSPQGTEAFF. The CDR3 nucleotides read TGTGCCAGCAGTCCTCAGGGAACTGAAGCTTTCTTT.

This chain joins TRBV28 and TRBJ2-3; TRBD1 matches 7 bases. With V trimmed by 6 bases and J by 2 bases, 5 bases remained unmatched. Germline CDR1 reads MDHEN; CDR2 reads SYDVKM. The length of the CDR3 is 14 residues. The CDR3 nucleotides are TGTGCCAGCAGCCCGGGACAGTACACAGATACGCAGTATTTT. Protein: CASSPGQYTDTQYF. The whole variable domain, filled in from reference TRBV28 and TRBJ2-3, reads DVKVTQSSRYLVKRTGEKVFLECVQDMDHENMFWYRQDPGLGLRLIYFSYDVKMKEKGDIPEGYSVSREKKERFSLILESASTNQTSMYLCASSPGQYTDTQYFGPGTRLTVL.

The chain uses TRBV5-5 and TRBJ1-2; tentatively, D is TRBD1 (6 bases). The CDR3 consists of 16 residues. Between the trimmed V and J ends, which lost 4 bases and 1 base, there was a span of 17 bases. The germline gives CDR1 SGHKS, CDR2 YYEKEE (reference sequence). The CDR3 sequence: CASSHEHTGHNYGYTF. The CDR3 DNA reads TGTGCCAGCAGCCATGAGCACACAGGGCATAACTATGGCTACACCTTC.

This chain links TRBV7-2 with TRBJ1-5; D is unresolved. The V gene lost 4 bases and the J gene lost 1 base, with 14 bases spanning the gap. CDR1 is SGHTA and CDR2 is FQGNSA in the germline V gene. This CDR3 is built from 16 residues. The CDR3 DNA sequence: TGTGCCAGCAGCTATTTTGGAGGGAGGAGCAATCAGCCCCAGCATTTT. The encoded protein is CASSYFGGRSNQPQHF.

The rearrangement joins TRBV19 to TRBJ1-2; 7 bases match TRBD1. Trimming cost V 11 bases and J 7 bases; bases outside gene matches: 13. CDR3 length: 13 residues. CDR1 LNHDA and CDR2 SQIVND come from the germline V gene (reference sequence). CDR3 nucleotide sequence: TGTGCCGCCCGAGAGGGGGCAAGTGTTGGCTACACCTTC. This encodes CAAREGASVGYTF.

V is TRBV14 and J is TRBJ2-7, with D possibly TRBD2 on 6 matching bases. Germline CDR1 reads SGHDN; CDR2 reads FVKESK. The CDR3 covers 14 residues. Trimming removed 5 bases at V and 6 bases at J, with 17 bases between. The CDR3 loop reads CASSFTIRAGEQYF. The CDR3 nucleotides are TGTGCCAGCAGCTTTACGATCCGAGCGGGCGAGCAGTACTTC.

This chain joins TRBV7-2 and TRBJ2-7, with D unresolved. The CDR3 is made up of 13 amino acids. V was clipped by 3 bases and J by 0 bases, with 6 bases between them. The V gene's germline CDR1 is SGHTA and CDR2 FQGNSA. CDR3 DNA: TGTGCCAGCAGCTTTACGGTCTCCTACGAGCAGTACTTC. This gives the protein CASSFTVSYEQYF.

The rearrangement links TRBV7-8 to TRBJ1-5; 8 bases line up with TRBD1. CDR1 is SGHVS, CDR2 FQNEAQ, per germline. The CDR3 has 16 amino acids. Unmatched junction bases numbered 8, after V lost 2 bases and J lost 5 bases. The CDR3 region has the DNA TGTGCCAGCAGCTTAAAAGGCCTACAGGGGGATCAGCCCCAGCATTTT. It translates to CASSLKGLQGDQPQHF.